The clone carrying this TCR beta chain was counted many times. Its specificity is unknown. The CDR3 has 16 residues. V trimming: 9 bases; J trimming: 0 bases; junction bases outside the gene matches: 11. The germline V gene has CDR1 KGHDR and CDR2 SFDVKD. The data were taken from a study of human T cells and chemical hapten exposure. Study background: How much TCR each sample yielded varied, mostly because pooled library volumes differed slightly. General observations from the study: High-frequency TCRs, those above 1 in 1000, stayed the same after DPC sensitization.

Each cDNA molecule in the library carried unique molecular identifiers. TCRdb fed the RACE reads into MiXCR, producing one record per CDR3 protein. The table has 50,000 or so distinct CDR3 sequences, roughly 4.2% seen once. This sample's time point: healthy volunteer bleed at 2 weeks. Unfractionated whole blood was the source of the extracted total RNA. The rearrangement links TRBV24-1 to TRBJ1-1, with TRBD1 identical over 8 bases. The sample comprised whole blood. The receptor was derived from a human donor in good health. Some clones in this sample may be carry-over from other donors' samples. CDR3 sequence (DNA): TGTGCCACCTCTTCCGACAGGGGTGGGATGAACACTGAAGCTTTCTTT. Translation gives CATSSDRGGMNTEAFF.